The present TCR beta chain was sequenced within a study of T cells after posttransplantation cyclophosphamide. Study outcomes and limitations: TRB overlap between skin or GI tissue T cells and blood was limited. Recipient CMV seropositivity and CMV reactivation strongly tracked TRB clonality.

CDR3 length equals 13 residues. V lost 1 base, J lost 5 bases, and 8 bases lay in between. CDR1 and CDR2 from the germline V gene are SGHNT and YENEEA. In its sample, this clone was seen a few times. What it binds is unknown. Assay used: immunoSEQ multiplex PCR; TCRdb lists only in-frame clones, some missing. Singletons are absent from the sample, which has over 25,000 clones. The sequenced sample was PBMCs. V is TRBV11-3 and J is TRBJ2-5; D might be TRBD1 (5 bases). The sequence derives from a woman aged 25 to 39 in good health and a related stem cell transplant donor. The CDR3 here is CASSLVRGETQYF. The CDR3 bases are TGTGCCAGCAGCTTAGTAAGGGGTGAGACCCAGTACTTC.